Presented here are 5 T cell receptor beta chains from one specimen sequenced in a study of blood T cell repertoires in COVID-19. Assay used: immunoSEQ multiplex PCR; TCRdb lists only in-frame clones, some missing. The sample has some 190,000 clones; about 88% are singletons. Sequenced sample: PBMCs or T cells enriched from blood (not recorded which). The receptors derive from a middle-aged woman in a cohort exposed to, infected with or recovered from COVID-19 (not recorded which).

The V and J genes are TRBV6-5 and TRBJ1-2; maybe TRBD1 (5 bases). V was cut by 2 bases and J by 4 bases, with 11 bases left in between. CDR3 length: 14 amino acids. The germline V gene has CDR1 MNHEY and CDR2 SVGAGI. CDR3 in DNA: TGTGCCAGCAGTTACAGGGGCAGAACCTATGGCTACACCTTC. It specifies CASSYRGRTYGYTF.

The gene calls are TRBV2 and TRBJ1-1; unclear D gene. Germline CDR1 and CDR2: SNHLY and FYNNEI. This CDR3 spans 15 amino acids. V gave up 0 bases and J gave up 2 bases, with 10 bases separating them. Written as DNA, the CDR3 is TGTGCCAGCAGTGAAGCTCTGGCAGTTAACACTGAAGCTTTCTTT. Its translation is CASSEALAVNTEAFF.

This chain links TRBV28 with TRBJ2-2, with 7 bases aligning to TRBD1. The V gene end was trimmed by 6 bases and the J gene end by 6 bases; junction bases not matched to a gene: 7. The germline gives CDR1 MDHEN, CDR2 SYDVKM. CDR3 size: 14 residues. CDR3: CASRSTGVPGELFF. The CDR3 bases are TGTGCCAGCAGATCAACAGGGGTCCCCGGGGAGCTGTTTTTT.

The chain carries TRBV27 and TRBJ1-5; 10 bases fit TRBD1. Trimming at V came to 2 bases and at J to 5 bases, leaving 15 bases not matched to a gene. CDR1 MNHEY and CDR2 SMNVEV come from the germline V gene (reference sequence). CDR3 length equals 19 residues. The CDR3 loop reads CASSLIGGGQGTTDQPQHF. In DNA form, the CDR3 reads TGTGCCAGCAGTTTAATTGGCGGGGGACAGGGGACGACTGATCAGCCCCAGCATTTT.

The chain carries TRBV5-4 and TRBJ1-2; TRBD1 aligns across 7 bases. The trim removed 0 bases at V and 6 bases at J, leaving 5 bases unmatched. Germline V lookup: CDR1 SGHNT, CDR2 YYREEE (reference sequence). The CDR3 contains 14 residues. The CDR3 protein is CASSLGRGSDGYTF. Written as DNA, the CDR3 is TGTGCCAGCAGCTTGGGCAGGGGGTCGGATGGCTACACCTTC. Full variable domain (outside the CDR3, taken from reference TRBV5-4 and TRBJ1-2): ETGVTQSPTHLIKTRGQQVTLRCSSQSGHNTVSWYQQALGQGPQFIFQYYREEENGRGNFPPRFSGLQFPNYSSELNVNALELDDSALYLCASSLGRGSDGYTFGSGTRLTVV.